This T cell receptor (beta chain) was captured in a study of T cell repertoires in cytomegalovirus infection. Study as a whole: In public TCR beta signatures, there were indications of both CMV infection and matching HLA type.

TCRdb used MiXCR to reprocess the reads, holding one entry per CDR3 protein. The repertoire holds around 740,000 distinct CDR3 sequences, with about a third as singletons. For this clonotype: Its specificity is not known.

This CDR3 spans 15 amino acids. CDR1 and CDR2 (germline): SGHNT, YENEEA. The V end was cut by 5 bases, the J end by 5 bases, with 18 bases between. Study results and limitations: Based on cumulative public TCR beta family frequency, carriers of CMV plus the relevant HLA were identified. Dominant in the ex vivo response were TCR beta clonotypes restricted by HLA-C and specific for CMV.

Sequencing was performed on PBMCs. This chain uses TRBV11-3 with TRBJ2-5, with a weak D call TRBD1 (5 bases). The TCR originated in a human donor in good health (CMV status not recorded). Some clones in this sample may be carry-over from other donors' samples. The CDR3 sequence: CASSPGGAGHETQYF. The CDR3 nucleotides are TGTGCCAGCAGCCCCGGTGGGGCAGGCCATGAGACCCAGTACTTC. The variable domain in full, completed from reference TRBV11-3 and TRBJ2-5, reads EAGVVQSPRYKIIEKKQPVAFWCNPISGHNTLYWYLQNLGQGPELLIRYENEEAVDDSQLPKDRFSAERLKGVDSTLKIQPAELGDSAVYLCASSPGGAGHETQYFGPGTRLLVL.